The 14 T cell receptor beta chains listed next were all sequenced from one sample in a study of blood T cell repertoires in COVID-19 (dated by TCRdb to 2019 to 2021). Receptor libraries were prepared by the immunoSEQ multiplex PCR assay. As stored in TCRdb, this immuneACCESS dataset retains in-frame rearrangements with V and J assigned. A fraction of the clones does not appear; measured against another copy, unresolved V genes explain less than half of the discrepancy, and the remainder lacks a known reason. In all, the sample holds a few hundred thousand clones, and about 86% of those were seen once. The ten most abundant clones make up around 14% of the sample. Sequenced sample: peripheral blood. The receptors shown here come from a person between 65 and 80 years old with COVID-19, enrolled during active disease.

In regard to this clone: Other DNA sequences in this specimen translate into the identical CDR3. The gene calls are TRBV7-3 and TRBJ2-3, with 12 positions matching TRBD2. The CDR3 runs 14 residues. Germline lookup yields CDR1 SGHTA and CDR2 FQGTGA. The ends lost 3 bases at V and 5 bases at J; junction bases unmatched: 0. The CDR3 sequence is CASSLGLAGDTQYF. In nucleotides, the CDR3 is TGTGCCAGCAGCTTGGGACTAGCGGGAGATACGCAGTATTTT.

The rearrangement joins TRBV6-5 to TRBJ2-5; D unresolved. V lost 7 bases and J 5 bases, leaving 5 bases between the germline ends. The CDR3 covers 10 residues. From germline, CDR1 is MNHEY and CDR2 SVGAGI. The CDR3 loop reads CASTGETQYF. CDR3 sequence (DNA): TGTGCCAGCACCGGGGAGACCCAGTACTTC.

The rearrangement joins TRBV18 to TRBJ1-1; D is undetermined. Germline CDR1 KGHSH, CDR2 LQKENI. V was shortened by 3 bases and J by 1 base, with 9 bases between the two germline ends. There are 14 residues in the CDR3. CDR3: CASSPFAGNTEAFF. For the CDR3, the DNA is TGTGCCAGCTCACCTTTCGCGGGGAACACTGAAGCTTTCTTT.

The DNA of the CDR3 is TGTGCCAGCAGTACACCGGGACAGCCCACAGATACGCAGTATTTT. Translation gives CASSTPGQPTDTQYF. The V call is TRBV9, the J call TRBJ2-3, with 7 bases lining up with TRBD1. J was trimmed by 2 bases and V by 5 bases; bases with no gene match: 8. Looked up from germline, CDR1 is SGDLS and CDR2 is YYNGEE. This CDR3 region has 15 residues.

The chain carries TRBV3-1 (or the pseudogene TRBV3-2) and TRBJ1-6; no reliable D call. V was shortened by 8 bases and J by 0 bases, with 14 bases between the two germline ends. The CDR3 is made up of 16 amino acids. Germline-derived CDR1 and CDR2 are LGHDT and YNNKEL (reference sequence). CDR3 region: CASRSPPSSYNSPLHF. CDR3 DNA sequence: TGTGCCAGCCGGTCCCCCCCGAGCTCCTATAATTCACCCCTCCACTTT.

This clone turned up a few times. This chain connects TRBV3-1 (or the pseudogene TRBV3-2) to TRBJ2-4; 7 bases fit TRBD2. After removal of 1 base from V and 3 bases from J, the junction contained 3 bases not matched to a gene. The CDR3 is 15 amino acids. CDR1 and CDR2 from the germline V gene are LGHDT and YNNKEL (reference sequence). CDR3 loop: CASSQGWEGKNIQYF. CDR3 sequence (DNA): TGTGCCAGCAGCCAAGGGTGGGAGGGCAAAAACATTCAGTACTTC.

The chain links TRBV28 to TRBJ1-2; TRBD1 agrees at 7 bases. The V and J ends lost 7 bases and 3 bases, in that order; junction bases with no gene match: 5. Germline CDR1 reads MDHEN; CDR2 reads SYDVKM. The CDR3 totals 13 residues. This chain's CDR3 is CASKQGTDYGYTF. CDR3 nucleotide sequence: TGTGCCAGCAAACAGGGGACGGACTATGGCTACACCTTC.

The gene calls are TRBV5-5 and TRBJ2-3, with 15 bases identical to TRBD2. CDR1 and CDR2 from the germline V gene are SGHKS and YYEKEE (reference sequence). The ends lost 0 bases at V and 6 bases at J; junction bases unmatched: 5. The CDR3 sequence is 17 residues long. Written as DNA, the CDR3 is TGTGCCAGCAGCTTGGTTGGACTAGCGGGGGGGCAGGATACGCAGTATTTT. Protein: CASSLVGLAGGQDTQYF.

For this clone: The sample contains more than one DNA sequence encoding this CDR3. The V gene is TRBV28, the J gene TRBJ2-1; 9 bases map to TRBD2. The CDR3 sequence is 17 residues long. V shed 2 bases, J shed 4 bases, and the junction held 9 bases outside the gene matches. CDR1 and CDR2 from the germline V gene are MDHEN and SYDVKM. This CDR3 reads CASSLGGLAGSYNEQFF. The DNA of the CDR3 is TGTGCCAGCAGTTTAGGGGGCCTAGCGGGGTCTTACAATGAGCAGTTCTTC. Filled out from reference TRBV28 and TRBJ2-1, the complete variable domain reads DVKVTQSSRYLVKRTGEKVFLECVQDMDHENMFWYRQDPGLGLRLIYFSYDVKMKEKGDIPEGYSVSREKKERFSLILESASTNQTSMYLCASSLGGLAGSYNEQFFGPGTRLTVL.

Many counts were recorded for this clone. The CDR3 loop reads CASSLRSSYEQYF. The CDR3 coding sequence is TGTGCCAGCAGCTTGAGGAGCTCCTACGAGCAGTACTTC. This chain joins TRBV5-6 and TRBJ2-7, with D uncertain. V shed 1 base and J shed 0 bases, with 5 bases lying between them. CDR1 and CDR2 (germline): SGHDT, YYEEEE. The CDR3 is made up of 13 amino acids.

This CDR3 reads CASRWELSTEAFF. In DNA, the CDR3 is TGCGCCAGCAGATGGGAGTTGTCCACTGAAGCTTTCTTT. The chain links TRBV5-1 to TRBJ1-1; D ambiguous. The CDR3 has 13 residues. The germline CDR1 and CDR2 sequences are SGHRS and YFSETQ. Trimming removed 5 bases from V and 4 bases from J, with 12 bases in between.

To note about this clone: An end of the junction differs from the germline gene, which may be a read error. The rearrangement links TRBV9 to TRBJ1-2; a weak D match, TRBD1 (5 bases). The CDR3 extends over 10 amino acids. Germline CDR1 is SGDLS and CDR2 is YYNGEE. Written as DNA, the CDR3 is TGTGCCGGAACTACACCGAAGACAGTCTTC. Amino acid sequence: CAGTTPKTVF.

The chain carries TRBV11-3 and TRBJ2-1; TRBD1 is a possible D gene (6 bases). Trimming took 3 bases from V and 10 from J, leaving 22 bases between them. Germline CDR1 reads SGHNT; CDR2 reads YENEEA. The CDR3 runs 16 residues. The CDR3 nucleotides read TGTGCCAGCAGCTTGACCCAGGACAGCGTGGTCAACGAGCAGTTCTTC. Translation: CASSLTQDSVVNEQFF.

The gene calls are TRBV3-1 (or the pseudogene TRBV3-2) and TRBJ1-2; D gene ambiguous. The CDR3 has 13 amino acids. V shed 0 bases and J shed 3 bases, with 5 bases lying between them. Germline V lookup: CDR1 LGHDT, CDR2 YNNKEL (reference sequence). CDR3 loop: CASSQEGYYGYTF. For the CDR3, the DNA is TGTGCCAGCAGCCAAGAGGGCTACTATGGCTACACCTTC.